This T cell receptor beta chain originates from a study of cytomegalovirus exposure and HLA in healthy donors. Study-wide results and limits: TCR beta chains numbering 164 were designated cytomegalovirus-associated.

This clone appeared a few times. The antigen is unknown. Within the sample, other DNA sequences also encode this same CDR3. The PCR contained 60 Vbeta and 13 Jbeta primers. Profiling relied on immunoSEQ multiplex PCR, and the TCRdb table lists in-frame clones only, not all of them. The table lists about 120,000 clones, 65% to 75% of them singletons, with roughly 4.2% in the top ten. The source is a woman aged 40 to 49 in good health and CMV-seropositive. The specimen was PBMCs.

The DNA for the CDR3 is TGTGCCAGCAGCCTCGGACAGGGGGACACCGGGGAGCTGTTTTTT. Translation: CASSLGQGDTGELFF. The rearrangement links TRBV11-3 to TRBJ2-2, with 10 positions matching TRBD1. This CDR3 comprises 15 residues. Losses at the gene ends were 5 bases for V and 3 bases for J; bases not matched to a gene: 3. Germline CDR1 reads SGHNT; CDR2 reads YENEEA.